Presented here are 26 T cell receptor beta chains from one specimen sequenced in a study of neurological immune-mediated disorders. TCRdb re-called the 5' RACE reads with MiXCR, one entry per CDR3 protein. The table lists about 66,000 distinct CDR3 sequences, 3% to 3.5% of them singletons. The sequencing input was PBMCs. These receptor sequences come from a man in his forties or fifties with multiple sclerosis.

At least ten counts were recorded for this clonotype. The V gene is TRBV7-9, the J gene TRBJ2-1; tentatively, D is TRBD2 (5 bases). V gave up 1 base and J gave up 5 bases, with 12 bases separating them. The CDR3 has 15 amino acids. The V gene's germline CDR1 is SEHNR and CDR2 FQNEAQ (reference sequence). The CDR3 bases are TGTGCCAGCAGCTTAGGAGGGAGTTCCCACAATGAGCAGTTCTTC. The encoded protein is CASSLGGSSHNEQFF. The variable domain in full, completed from reference TRBV7-9 and TRBJ2-1, reads DTGVSQNPRHKITKRGQNVTFRCDPISEHNRLYWYRQTLGQGPEFLTYFQNEAQLEKSRLLSDRFSAERPKGSFSTLEIQRTEQGDSAMYLCASSLGGSSHNEQFFGPGTRLTVL.

This clonotype was detected many times. The chain is built from TRBV25-1 and TRBJ1-6; the D is unclear. The CDR3 sequence is 14 residues long. Germline lookup yields CDR1 MGHDK and CDR2 SYGVNS. V lost 5 bases and J lost 6, with 11 bases in between. CDR3 in amino acids: CASSRVNGNSPLHF. CDR3 nucleotide sequence: TGTGCCAGCAGTCGAGTAAATGGTAATTCACCCCTCCACTTT.

This clonotype was observed at least ten times. This rearrangement joins TRBV5-1 to TRBJ1-1, with 11 bases identical to TRBD1. CDR1 is SGHRS, CDR2 YFSETQ, per germline. V was clipped by 4 bases and J by 6 bases; unmatched bases: 11. CDR3 size: 16 residues. The CDR3 nucleotides are TGCGCCAGCAGCCTTGGGACAGGGGGAGGTATATCTGAAGCTTTCTTT. Residues: CASSLGTGGGISEAFF. The full variable domain, rest sourced from reference TRBV5-1 and TRBJ1-1, is KAGVTQTPRYLIKTRGQQVTLSCSPISGHRSVSWYQQTPGQGLQFLFEYFSETQRNKGNFPGRFSGRQFSNSRSEMNVSTLELGDSALYLCASSLGTGGGISEAFFGQGTRLTVV.

This clonotype came up many times. This chain connects TRBV20-1 to TRBJ1-1; no definite D call. The CDR3 consists of 11 residues. Deletions cut 6 bases from V and 11 bases from J, with 16 bases between. Looked up from germline, CDR1 is DFQATT and CDR2 is SNEGSKA (reference sequence). The DNA for the CDR3 is TGCAGTGCGGCGGGTGGCCACGGGGCTTTCTTT. It encodes CSAAGGHGAFF.

This clonotype was counted ten times or more. V usage is TRBV21-1 and J usage is TRBJ2-5; the D call in the table, TRBD2, was not verified against the DNA. TRBV21-1 is assigned pseudogene status. The CDR3 runs to 15 residues. This CDR3 reads CASSHGIAGVETQYF. The DNA for the CDR3 is TGTGCCAGCAGCCATGGGATAGCGGGAGTGGAGACCCAGTACTTC.

In this sample, this clonotype turned up a few times. This chain connects TRBV5-1 to TRBJ1-1, with 9 bases lining up with TRBD1. Germline V gene data show CDR1 as SGHRS and CDR2 as YFSETQ. V dropped 3 bases and J dropped 5; count of bases not matched to a gene: 11. The CDR3 spans 16 residues. The CDR3 DNA reads as TGCGCCAGCAGCTCGTCCCTACAGGGGGCGCTTACTGAAGCTTTCTTT. Translating gives CASSSSLQGALTEAFF.

This clonotype was seen ten or more times. V usage is TRBV5-8 and J usage is TRBJ2-5; D is perhaps TRBD2 (6 bases). The CDR3 spans 15 residues. CDR1 and CDR2 (germline): SGHTS, YDEGEE. Deletions cut 5 bases from V and 2 bases from J, with 16 bases between. The CDR3 spells CASRSSGLPQETQYF. The CDR3, as DNA: TGTGCCAGCAGATCCTCGGGACTCCCTCAAGAGACCCAGTACTTC.

This clonotype was detected ten times or more. V gene TRBV18 combines with J gene TRBJ1-3, with unresolved D. Germline CDR1 and CDR2: KGHSH and LQKENI. The ends were cut back, 0 bases at V and 1 base at J, with 4 bases in the middle. The CDR3 runs 14 residues. CDR3 DNA sequence: TGTGCCAGCTCACCACCGGCTTCTGGAAACACCATATATTTT. Amino acid sequence: CASSPPASGNTIYF.

There are many counts of this clonotype. The rearrangement joins TRBV20-1 to TRBJ1-1; TRBD1 matches 9 bases. This CDR3 has 13 amino acids. Unmatched junction bases numbered 9, after V lost 6 bases and J lost 7 bases. Germline V lookup: CDR1 DFQATT, CDR2 SNEGSKA (reference sequence). The CDR3 is CSASAGTGLEAFF. The CDR3 region has the DNA TGCAGTGCCTCAGCCGGGACAGGGCTTGAAGCTTTCTTT.

This clonotype was detected only a few times. This may come from a read error, since a much larger clone is one base off. The chain joins TRBV11-2 to TRBJ1-3, with 10 bases identical to TRBD1. Germline assignment: CDR1 SGHAT and CDR2 FQNNGV. There are 18 residues in the CDR3. The CDR3 nucleotides read TGTGCCAGCAGCTCCTCGGGGCGACAGGGGGCGCCTGGAAAAACCATATATTTT. It specifies CASSSSGRQGAPGKTIYF.

This clonotype has at least ten counts. In nucleotides, the CDR3 is TGTGCCAGCAGCTTAGGGCAGGGGAACACCGGGGAGCTGTTTTTT. It encodes CASSLGQGNTGELFF. V gene TRBV7-8 combines with J gene TRBJ2-2, with a weak D call TRBD1 (5 bases). Germline V gene sequence: CDR1 SGHVS, CDR2 FQNEAQ. The CDR3 sequence is 15 residues long. Deletions cut 1 base from V and 1 base from J, with 7 bases between.

The table lists this clonotype with many counts. This sequence joins TRBV7-6 and TRBJ1-4, with D possibly TRBD1 on 5 matching bases. Germline V lookup: CDR1 SGHVS, CDR2 FNYEAQ. The CDR3 is 14 amino acids. With 6 bases removed from V and 3 bases from J, the gap between germline ends came to 11 bases. The CDR3 nucleotides are TGTGCCAGCAGTTCCGGGACGGCTAATGAAAAACTGTTTTTT. It encodes CASSSGTANEKLFF.

A few counts support this clonotype. The chain recombines TRBV13 with TRBJ1-1, with D uncertain. Trimming took off 2 bases at V and 6 bases at J, with 13 bases between the two ends. Germline V CDR1 and CDR2: PRHDT, FYEKMQ (reference sequence). The CDR3 consists of 14 residues. Here the CDR3 reads CASSLRSGRSEAFF. The CDR3 DNA is TGTGCCAGCAGCTTAAGGTCAGGAAGGTCTGAAGCTTTCTTT.

This clonotype occurred many times. The V call is TRBV12-3 or TRBV12-4, the J call TRBJ1-5; 7 positions match TRBD1. The CDR3 has 14 amino acids. V was clipped by 6 bases and J by 7 bases; unmatched bases: 9. This CDR3 is CASSVTGRAQPQHF. The CDR3 DNA is TGTGCCAGCAGCGTGACAGGGCGGGCCCAGCCCCAGCATTTT.

This clonotype came up many times. The V gene is TRBV5-1, the J gene TRBJ1-3; 9 bases fit TRBD1. In germline, CDR1 is SGHRS, CDR2 YFSETQ. Trimming cost V 4 bases and J 0 bases; bases outside gene matches: 2. The CDR3 consists of 15 residues. The CDR3 coding sequence is TGCGCCAGCAGCGGGGGACAGGGCTCTGGAAACACCATATATTTT. This translates into CASSGGQGSGNTIYF.

This clonotype was picked up many times. The V call is TRBV5-1, the J call TRBJ2-3; TRBD2 matches at 9 bases. Germline CDR1 SGHRS, CDR2 YFSETQ. The V segment lost 0 bases and the J segment 2 bases; nucleotides outside the gene matches: 4. This CDR3 has 16 residues. CDR3 nucleotides: TGCGCCAGCAGCTTGGAGGCTAGCGGGGACACAGATACGCAGTATTTT. Translating gives CASSLEASGDTDTQYF.

The gene calls are TRBV25-1 and TRBJ1-2, with TRBD1 as a possible D gene (5 bases). The V end was cut by 1 base, the J end by 7 bases, with 16 bases between. This CDR3 spans 15 amino acids. Looked up from germline, CDR1 is MGHDK and CDR2 is SYGVNS. The CDR3 sequence: CASSESWTRSGGYTF. CDR3 nucleotide sequence: TGTGCCAGCAGTGAATCGTGGACAAGAAGCGGTGGCTACACCTTC.

This clonotype has a count of ten or more. The rearrangement joins TRBV20-1 to TRBJ1-2; D ambiguous. The germline V gene has CDR1 DFQATT and CDR2 SNEGSKA (reference sequence). The CDR3 runs 15 residues. The V end was cut by 3 bases, the J end by 1 base, with 15 bases between. CDR3 nucleotide sequence: TGCAGTGCTAGGGAGGAGGGCAGAAATAACTATGGCTACACCTTC. This gives the protein CSAREEGRNNYGYTF.

This clonotype was counted ten times or more. V is TRBV11-2 and J is TRBJ2-7, with 11 bases that match TRBD2. V trimming: 5 bases; J trimming: 5 bases; junction bases outside the gene matches: 11. The CDR3 runs to 16 residues. Germline lookup yields CDR1 SGHAT and CDR2 FQNNGV. This CDR3 is CASSPTRLAGIDEQYF. The CDR3 coding sequence is TGTGCCAGCAGCCCGACCCGACTAGCGGGGATAGACGAGCAGTACTTC.

This clonotype occurred many times. V usage is TRBV3-1 and J usage is TRBJ1-1, with 10 bases lining up with TRBD1. CDR3 size: 15 residues. Losses at the gene ends were 1 base for V and 4 bases for J; bases not matched to a gene: 3. Germline CDR1 reads LGHDT; CDR2 reads YNNKEL (reference sequence). The chain's CDR3 is CASSQVWTGGTEAFF. The CDR3 DNA follows: TGTGCCAGCAGCCAAGTGTGGACAGGGGGCACTGAAGCTTTCTTT.

This clonotype was seen at least ten times. V and J are TRBV11-2 and TRBJ1-1, with a tentative D call TRBD1 (5 bases). The germline V gene has CDR1 SGHAT and CDR2 FQNNGV. This CDR3 is 14 amino acids long. Deletions cut 4 bases from V and 2 bases from J, with 11 bases between. The CDR3 DNA follows: TGTGCCAGCAGCTCTGGACACCTCAACACTGAAGCTTTCTTT. This translates into CASSSGHLNTEAFF. The full variable domain, in which reference TRBV11-2 and TRBJ1-1 provide the parts outside the CDR3, is EAGVAQSPRYKIIEKRQSVAFWCNPISGHATLYWYQQILGQGPKLLIQFQNNGVVDDSQLPKDRFSAERLKGVDSTLKIQPAKLEDSAVYLCASSSGHLNTEAFFGQGTRLTVV.

This clonotype was detected many times. The chain employs TRBV20-1 and TRBJ2-7, with D uncertain. The CDR3 runs 13 residues. Germline values: CDR1 DFQATT, CDR2 SNEGSKA (reference sequence). V was cut by 0 bases and J by 3 bases, with 9 bases left in between. CDR3 residues: CSAREGLHYEQYF. The CDR3 coding sequence is TGCAGTGCTAGAGAGGGTCTACACTACGAGCAGTACTTC.

There are many counts of this clonotype. V and J are TRBV29-1 and TRBJ2-2; 9 bases match TRBD1. The CDR3 sequence is 15 residues long. The ends lost 5 bases at V and 8 bases at J; junction bases unmatched: 12. Looked up from germline, CDR1 is SQVTM and CDR2 is ANQGSEA. The CDR3 DNA reads TGCAGCGTTCAAAGATACACAGGGGGCCCGGGGGAGCTGTTTTTT. It is translated as CSVQRYTGGPGELFF.

In its sample, this clonotype was seen many times. The genes are TRBV15 and TRBJ1-5; TRBD1 might be the D (6 bases). Deletions cut 4 bases from V and 9 bases from J, with 16 bases between. Germline-derived CDR1 and CDR2 are LNHNV and YYDKDF (reference sequence). The CDR3 runs to 14 residues. The CDR3 loop reads CATSIPGDVRPQHF. The DNA for the CDR3 is TGTGCCACCAGCATCCCAGGGGACGTCCGGCCCCAGCATTTT. Together with reference TRBV15 and TRBJ1-5, the CDR3 gives the full variable domain: DAMVIQNPRYQVTQFGKPVTLSCSQTLNHNVMYWYQQKSSQAPKLLFHYYDKDFNNEADTPDNFQSRRPNTSFCFLDIRSPGLGDTAMYLCATSIPGDVRPQHFGDGTRLSIL.

This chain uses TRBV29-1 with TRBJ1-3, with D hard to call. Trimming removed 7 bases from V and 12 bases from J, with 16 bases in between. This CDR3 spans 11 amino acids. Per germline, CDR1 SQVTM and CDR2 ANQGSEA. CDR3 residues: CSAGVGKNIYF. Written as DNA, the CDR3 is TGCAGCGCCGGGGTAGGAAAAAACATATATTTT.

This clonotype was picked up many times. This chain uses TRBV20-1 with TRBJ2-5; 8 nucleotides match TRBD2. V dropped 6 bases and J dropped 5; count of bases not matched to a gene: 8. CDR3 length: 13 amino acids. Germline lookup yields CDR1 DFQATT and CDR2 SNEGSKA (reference sequence). Written as DNA, the CDR3 is TGCAGTGCCCTCTCGGGGGGGCGCGAGACCCAGTACTTC. It encodes CSALSGGRETQYF.